The 19 T cell receptor beta chains presented below share a single source sample, sequenced in a study of molecular identifiers for immune sequencing clone quantification. One entry per CDR3 protein results from TCRdb running MiXCR on the PCR reads. This table has 300,000 to 400,000 distinct CDR3 sequences, around 21% appearing once. The sample comprised naive CD8+ T cells from blood, with Jurkat cell RNA spiked in. Indicated subset: FACS-sorted CD8+CD4-CCR7+CD45RA+ naive T cells. Receptors originate from a human donor in good health. Some libraries in this study had Jurkat cell RNA spiked in.

In its sample, this clonotype was seen many times. The rearrangement uses TRBV13 and TRBJ2-3, with no clear D. V was cut by 5 bases and J by 2 bases, with 14 bases left in between. CDR3 size: 15 residues. Per the germline V gene, CDR1 is PRHDT and CDR2 is FYEKMQ (reference sequence). The CDR3 nucleotides are TGTGCCAGCAGCCAAGACGCAGGTGCCACAGATACGCAGTATTTT. It codes for CASSQDAGATDTQYF.

This clonotype came up many times. This chain uses TRBV6-2 or TRBV6-3 with TRBJ2-7; possible D gene TRBD2, 5 bases. Germline V gene data show CDR1 as MNHEY and CDR2 as SVGEGT. CDR3 length equals 11 residues. Trimming removed 7 bases from V and 7 bases from J, with 11 bases in between. The CDR3 region has the DNA TGTGCCAGCACCCGAGGGAAGGAGCAGTACTTC. Encoded protein: CASTRGKEQYF.

Comment on this clonotype: A read error may be the cause here, since a much bigger clone is one base away. The CDR3 region has the DNA TGTGCCAGTAGTATCCAGGGAGGGGATCAGTCCCAGCATTTT. Protein: CASSIQGGDQSQHF. J is TRBJ1-5 and V is TRBV19; maybe TRBD1 (5 bases). The CDR3 is made up of 14 amino acids. Germline V gene sequence: CDR1 LNHDA, CDR2 SQIVND (reference sequence). The full variable domain, rest sourced from reference TRBV19 and TRBJ1-5, is DGGITQSPKYLFRKEGQNVTLSCEQNLNHDAMYWYRQDPGQGLRLIYYSQIVNDFQKGDIAEGYSVSREKKESFPLTVTSAQKNPTAFYLCASSIQGGDQSQHFGDGTRLSIL.

This clonotype has a count of ten or more. V usage is TRBV7-9 and J usage is TRBJ1-6; D not resolved. Germline CDR1 and CDR2: SEHNR and FQNEAQ (reference sequence). V lost 0 bases to trimming and J lost 9 bases, with 3 bases between them. The CDR3 is made up of 12 amino acids. CDR3 sequence: CASSLARSPLHF. The CDR3, as DNA: TGTGCCAGCAGCTTAGCTCGTTCACCCCTCCACTTT. The full variable domain, its missing parts supplied by reference TRBV7-9 and TRBJ1-6, is DTGVSQNPRHKITKRGQNVTFRCDPISEHNRLYWYRQTLGQGPEFLTYFQNEAQLEKSRLLSDRFSAERPKGSFSTLEIQRTEQGDSAMYLCASSLARSPLHFGNGTRLTVT.

In its sample, this clonotype was seen many times. This sequence joins TRBV7-6 and TRBJ1-4, with D possibly being TRBD1 (6 bases). Trimming stripped 5 bases from V and 3 bases from J, with 16 bases between. Germline-derived CDR1 and CDR2 are SGHVS and FNYEAQ. CDR3 length equals 16 residues. In DNA form, the CDR3 reads TGTGCCAGCAGCCCCGCACAGGGTGCATCTAATGAAAAACTGTTTTTT. Its translation is CASSPAQGASNEKLFF.

About this clonotype itself: Given a much more abundant clone one base away, this may be a read error. A read error is likely, as this CDR3 ends without the conserved phenylalanine or tryptophan. The chain joins TRBV14 to TRBJ2-5; tentatively, D is TRBD1 (6 bases). The V end was cut by 4 bases, the J end by 5 bases, with 17 bases between. Looked up from germline, CDR1 is SGHDN and CDR2 is FVKESK. The CDR3 covers 15 residues. The CDR3 region is CASSPGTRSVETQYS. The CDR3 bases are TGTGCCAGCAGCCCCGGGACACGCTCCGTGGAGACCCAGTACTCC.

This clonotype has ten or more counts. The rearrangement uses TRBV6-5 and TRBJ1-4; tentative D call: TRBD1 (6 bases). Germline loops: CDR1 MNHEY, CDR2 SVGAGI. V was pared by 6 bases and J by 3 bases, with 14 bases between. The CDR3 spans 15 residues. CDR3 in DNA: TGTGCCAGCAGCTCCGGGGGGCCGGCTAATGAAAAACTGTTTTTT. Its protein is CASSSGGPANEKLFF.

The rearrangement joins TRBV3-1 to TRBJ1-2, with D unresolved. Germline V CDR1 and CDR2: LGHDT, YNNKEL (reference sequence). The CDR3 spans 16 residues. V lost 4 bases to trimming and J lost 0 bases, with 15 bases between them. This CDR3 is CASSREMALTNYGYTF. The CDR3 region has the DNA TGTGCCAGCAGCCGAGAGATGGCACTGACTAACTATGGCTACACCTTC. Based on the CDR3 plus reference TRBV3-1 and TRBJ1-2, the full variable domain is DTAVSQTPKYLVTQMGNDKSIKCEQNLGHDTMYWYKQDSKKFLKIMFSYNNKELIINETVPNRFSPKSPDKAHLNLHINSLELGDSAVYFCASSREMALTNYGYTFGSGTRLTVV.

At least ten counts were recorded for this clonotype. V usage is TRBV7-9 and J usage is TRBJ2-7; 7 positions match TRBD1. This CDR3 is 14 amino acids long. Germline-derived CDR1 and CDR2 are SEHNR and FQNEAQ (reference sequence). Losses at the gene ends were 4 bases for V and 2 bases for J; bases not matched to a gene: 5. The CDR3 is CASSSPGQTYEQYF. CDR3 DNA: TGTGCCAGCAGCTCTCCGGGACAGACCTACGAGCAGTACTTC. The full variable domain, its missing parts supplied by reference TRBV7-9 and TRBJ2-7, is DTGVSQNPRHKITKRGQNVTFRCDPISEHNRLYWYRQTLGQGPEFLTYFQNEAQLEKSRLLSDRFSAERPKGSFSTLEIQRTEQGDSAMYLCASSSPGQTYEQYFGPGTRLTVT.

This clonotype was detected many times. This CDR3 is CASSIGRTATGELFF. CDR3 nucleotide sequence: TGTGCCAGTAGTATTGGTAGGACAGCTACCGGGGAGCTGTTTTTT. This rearrangement joins TRBV19 to TRBJ2-2, with D maybe TRBD1 (6 bases). The CDR3 is made up of 15 amino acids. Germline V lookup: CDR1 LNHDA, CDR2 SQIVND (reference sequence). Trimming stripped 3 bases from V and 5 bases from J, with 13 bases between.

On this clonotype itself: Being one base from a much bigger clone, this may be a read error. The V and J genes are TRBV30 and TRBJ2-2; tentatively, D is TRBD2 (5 bases). Looked up from germline, CDR1 is GTSNPN and CDR2 is SVGIG (reference sequence). CDR3 length equals 13 residues. The CDR3 loop is CAWSGRNTGELVF. The CDR3 DNA sequence: TGTGCCTGGAGTGGACGGAACACCGGGGAGCTGGTTTTT.

Worth noting for this clonotype: This sequence may be a read error, since a much larger clone differs from it by one base. The chain is built from TRBV4-1 and TRBJ2-3; D perhaps matches TRBD2 (7 bases). This CDR3 has 16 amino acids. Germline V gives CDR1 MGHRA, CDR2 YSYEKL. V lost 8 bases to trimming and J lost 2 bases, with 20 bases between them. The chain's CDR3 is CASGPTAGAHTDTQYF. The CDR3 nucleotides read TGCGCCAGCGGCCCCACGGCGGGGGCCCACACAGATACGCAGTATTTT.

The genes are TRBV19 and TRBJ2-7, with D unresolved. Trimming took off 4 bases at V and 1 base at J, with 8 bases between the two ends. Looked up from germline, CDR1 is LNHDA and CDR2 is SQIVND (reference sequence). CDR3 size: 13 residues. In DNA, the CDR3 is TGTGCCAGTAGTACAGAGACATCCTACGAGCAGTACTTC. Its protein product is CASSTETSYEQYF. The full variable domain, in which reference TRBV19 and TRBJ2-7 provide the parts outside the CDR3, is DGGITQSPKYLFRKEGQNVTLSCEQNLNHDAMYWYRQDPGQGLRLIYYSQIVNDFQKGDIAEGYSVSREKKESFPLTVTSAQKNPTAFYLCASSTETSYEQYFGPGTRLTVT.

This clonotype was counted between two and nine times. This chain uses TRBV20-1 with TRBJ2-1; tentative D call: TRBD2 (6 bases). Trimming took off 3 bases at V and 3 bases at J, with 12 bases between the two ends. CDR3 length: 14 residues. Germline assignment: CDR1 DFQATT and CDR2 SNEGSKA (reference sequence). This chain's CDR3 is CSARVAEYYNEQFF. Here the CDR3 DNA reads TGCAGTGCTAGGGTAGCGGAGTACTACAATGAGCAGTTCTTC.

V usage is TRBV28 and J usage is TRBJ1-1; the match to TRBD1 covers 12 bases. The CDR3 is made up of 19 amino acids. V was pared by 6 bases and J by 5 bases, with 19 bases of the junction left unmatched. Germline values: CDR1 MDHEN, CDR2 SYDVKM. The CDR3 region is CASRHTGVRDRGLYTEAFF. In DNA, the CDR3 is TGTGCCAGCAGACACACAGGCGTCCGGGACAGGGGGCTGTATACTGAAGCTTTCTTT.

This clonotype was counted a few times. This chain joins TRBV5-1 and TRBJ1-6; D is unresolved. V gave up 7 bases and J gave up 0 bases, with 23 bases separating them. Germline values: CDR1 SGHRS, CDR2 YFSETQ. The CDR3 is made up of 19 amino acids. The CDR3 bases are TGCGCCAGCCGAGACACTCGAGATACAGCAAGCTCCTATAATTCACCCCTCCACTTT. This codes for CASRDTRDTASSYNSPLHF.

This clonotype was counted ten times or more. The CDR3 loop reads CASSPSPGQYEQYF. The CDR3 DNA is TGCGCCAGCAGCCCCTCGCCCGGACAGTACGAGCAGTACTTC. The V and J genes are TRBV4-3 and TRBJ2-7; tentatively, D is TRBD1 (6 bases). Germline assignment: CDR1 LGHNA and CDR2 YSLEER. V lost 4 bases and J lost 4, with 14 bases in between. The CDR3 totals 14 residues.

This clonotype showed up many times. The chain is built from TRBV9 and TRBJ2-3; no clear D. The CDR3 covers 13 residues. The germline gives CDR1 SGDLS, CDR2 YYNGEE. The germline V and J ends were trimmed by 4 bases and 4 bases, with 10 bases remaining between them. DNA for the CDR3: TGTGCCAGCAGCCCCCCCAGCTCAGATACGCAGTATTTT. It yields the protein CASSPPSSDTQYF.

The sample holds many counts of this clonotype. This chain connects TRBV19 to TRBJ2-7, with 8 positions matching TRBD1. The CDR3 loop spans 13 amino acids. The germline gives CDR1 LNHDA, CDR2 SQIVND (reference sequence). Trimming removed 9 bases from V and 1 base from J; junction bases left unmatched: 5. CDR3 amino acids: CASSTGGSYEQYF. In DNA form, the CDR3 reads TGTGCCAGCAGCACAGGGGGGTCCTACGAGCAGTACTTC.